This T cell receptor (beta chain) was obtained from a study of technical replicates of blood from several donors. Measured with immunoSEQ multiplex PCR; TCRdb has only the in-frame clones, and not every one. The sample lists some 77,000 clones; around 90% were seen once. The germline V and J ends were trimmed by 0 bases and 6 bases, with 3 bases remaining between them. CDR1 and CDR2 (germline): LGHNA, YNFKEQ. The CDR3 loop spans 12 amino acids. The rearrangement joins TRBV4-2 to TRBJ2-1; D not certain. The sequence came from a human donor in good health. The sample taken for sequencing was T cells isolated from PBMCs. CDR3 in amino acids: CASSQESNEQFF. Written as DNA, the CDR3 is TGTGCCAGCAGCCAAGAGAGCAATGAGCAGTTCTTC.